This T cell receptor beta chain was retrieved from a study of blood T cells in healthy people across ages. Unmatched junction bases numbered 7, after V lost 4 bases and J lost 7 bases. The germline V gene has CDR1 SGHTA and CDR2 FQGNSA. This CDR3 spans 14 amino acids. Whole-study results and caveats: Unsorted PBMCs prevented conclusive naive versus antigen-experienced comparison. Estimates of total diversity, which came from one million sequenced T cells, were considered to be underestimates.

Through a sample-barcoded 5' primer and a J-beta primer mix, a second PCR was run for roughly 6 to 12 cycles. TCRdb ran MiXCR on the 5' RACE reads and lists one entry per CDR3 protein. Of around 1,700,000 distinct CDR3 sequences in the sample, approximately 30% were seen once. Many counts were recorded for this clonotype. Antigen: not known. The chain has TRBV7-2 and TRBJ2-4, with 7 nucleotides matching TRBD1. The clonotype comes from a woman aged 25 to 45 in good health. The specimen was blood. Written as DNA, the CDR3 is TGTGCCAGCAGCTCCTCAGGGGGAAGGAACATTCAGTACTTC. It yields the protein CASSSSGGRNIQYF. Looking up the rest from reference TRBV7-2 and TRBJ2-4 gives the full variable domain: GAGVSQSPSNKVTEKGKDVELRCDPISGHTALYWYRQSLGQGLEFLIYFQGNSAPDKSGLPSDRFSAERTGGSVSTLTIQRTQQEDSAVYLCASSSSGGRNIQYFGAGTRLSVL.